Listed below are T cell receptor beta chains from one sample, sequenced in a study of early T cells in non-severe SARS-CoV-2 infection. One entry per CDR3 protein, called by TCRdb with MiXCR from the 5' RACE reads. The table lists about 80,000 distinct CDR3 sequences, 12% of them singletons. The starting material was whole blood, obtained at baseline. These receptors came from an adult who was a healthcare worker with PCR-confirmed SARS-CoV-2 infection or an uninfected control (not recorded which). The donor label of this sample is uncertain. CDR3s include the opening cysteine and the closing phenylalanine or tryptophan. The D gene is left open where the match is weak. Size is stated for part of the rows, as once, few or many counts, or as a class when the clone is expanded.

V: TRBV5-6
size: few
J: TRBJ1-2
D: TRBD1
DNA: TGTGCCAGCAGCTCCGACAGGGAAATTGGCTACACCTTC
CDR3: CASSSDREIGYTF

V: TRBV18
size: few
J: TRBJ1-4
D: -
DNA: TGTGCCAGCCTCGGCTCCCTAGGCGAAAAACTGTTTTTT
CDR3: CASLGSLGEKLFF

V: TRBV6-1
size: few
J: TRBJ1-1
D: -
DNA: TGTGCCAGCAGCCCGGCGCAGGCTAACACTGAAGCTTTCTTT
CDR3: CASSPAQANTEAFF

V: TRBV7-2
size: few
J: TRBJ1-3
D: -
DNA: TGTGCCAGCAGCTTAAAGCCGGCTACGACTATTGGAAACACCATATATTTT
CDR3: CASSLKPATTIGNTIYF

V: TRBV2
size: -
J: TRBJ2-7
D: -
DNA: TGTGCCAGCAGTGTTGAGGGTAGTGGCGACGAGCAGTACTTC
CDR3: CASSVEGSGDEQYF

V: TRBV20-1
size: few
J: TRBJ1-5
D: TRBD1
DNA: TGCAGTGCTAGCGGTGGACAGGTGGGCAATCAGCCCCAGCATTTT
CDR3: CSASGGQVGNQPQHF

V: TRBV7-2
size: -
J: TRBJ2-1
D: -
DNA: TGTGCCAGCAGCTTACGGGGTGGGGTCAACAATGAGCAGTTCTTC
CDR3: CASSLRGGVNNEQFF

V: TRBV9
size: -
J: TRBJ2-3
D: -
DNA: TGTGCCAGCAGCGTAAGCGGAAGCACAGATACGCAGTATTTT
CDR3: CASSVSGSTDTQYF

V: TRBV6-1
size: -
J: TRBJ2-3
D: -
DNA: TGTGCAGGCGGGGACGTGGGCCACACAGATACGCAGTATTTT
CDR3: CAGGDVGHTDTQYF

V: TRBV6-1
size: -
J: TRBJ2-3
D: TRBD2
DNA: TGTGCCAGCAGTGAAGGCCTAGCGGGAGTGTCAGATACGCAGTATTTT
CDR3: CASSEGLAGVSDTQYF

V: TRBV6-2/TRBV6-3
size: few
J: TRBJ2-7
D: TRBD2
DNA: TGTGCCAGCAGTTCCATACTAGCGTACGAGCAGTACTTC
CDR3: CASSSILAYEQYF

V: TRBV2
size: -
J: TRBJ2-2
D: TRBD2
DNA: TGTGCCAGCAGCACCGGGACTACGAACACCGGGGAGCTGTTTTTT
CDR3: CASSTGTTNTGELFF

V: TRBV12-3/TRBV12-4
size: many
J: TRBJ1-2
D: -
DNA: TGTGCCAGCAGTCCTGGGACGACCTATGGCTACACCTTC
CDR3: CASSPGTTYGYTF

V: TRBV27
size: -
J: TRBJ1-3
D: -
DNA: TGTGCCAGCAGTTCCCAGGGGTCAAACACCATATATTTT
CDR3: CASSSQGSNTIYF

V: TRBV29-1
size: few
J: TRBJ1-1
D: -
DNA: TGCAGCGTCTATTCAGGGAATTCCGCTTTCTTT
CDR3: CSVYSGNSAFF

V: TRBV6-2/TRBV6-3
size: many
J: TRBJ1-5
D: TRBD1
DNA: TGTGCCAGCCGTATGGACAGGCCAAGCAATCAGCCCCAGCATTTT
CDR3: CASRMDRPSNQPQHF

V: TRBV5-5
size: few
J: TRBJ2-7
D: -
DNA: TGTGCCAGCAGCTCGGGGACGGCCTTCTACGAGCAGTACTTC
CDR3: CASSSGTAFYEQYF

V: TRBV6-5
size: few
J: TRBJ1-2
D: -
DNA: TGTGCCAGCAGTTATTCCAGATTGAGTGGCTACACCTTC
CDR3: CASSYSRLSGYTF

V: TRBV12-3/TRBV12-4
size: many
J: TRBJ1-1
D: -
DNA: TGTGCCAGCAGACGAACCCATTCTAACACTGAAGCTTTCTTT
CDR3: CASRRTHSNTEAFF

V: TRBV29-1
size: -
J: TRBJ2-7
D: TRBD1
DNA: TGCAGCGTTGAGGGACAGGGCTACGAGCAGTACTTC
CDR3: CSVEGQGYEQYF

V: TRBV7-4
size: many
J: TRBJ2-3
D: -
DNA: TGTGCCAGCAGCTTTGAGGTAGCTTATACGCAGTATTTT
CDR3: CASSFEVAYTQYF

V: TRBV12-2
size: few
J: TRBJ2-1
D: -
DNA: TGTGCAAGTCGCTTAGCGAACTCCCAGGTCTACAATGAGCAGTTCTTC
CDR3: CASRLANSQVYNEQFF

V: TRBV4-2
size: few
J: TRBJ2-7
D: -
DNA: TGTGCCAGCAGTCCTGGAGACTACGAGCAGTACTTC
CDR3: CASSPGDYEQYF

V: TRBV3-1
size: few
J: TRBJ2-1
D: -
DNA: TGTGCCAGCAGCCAAGTAGGGGCCGGGGAGCAGTTCTTC
CDR3: CASSQVGAGEQFF

V: TRBV7-2
size: few
J: TRBJ2-3
D: TRBD2
DNA: TGTGCCAGCAGCGTTACTAGCGGGGGGGCCAGAGATACGCAGTATTTT
CDR3: CASSVTSGGARDTQYF

V: TRBV7-9
size: many
J: TRBJ1-1
D: -
DNA: TGTGCCAGCAGCTTAGCGCTCGTGGGGACTGAAGCTTTCTTT
CDR3: CASSLALVGTEAFF